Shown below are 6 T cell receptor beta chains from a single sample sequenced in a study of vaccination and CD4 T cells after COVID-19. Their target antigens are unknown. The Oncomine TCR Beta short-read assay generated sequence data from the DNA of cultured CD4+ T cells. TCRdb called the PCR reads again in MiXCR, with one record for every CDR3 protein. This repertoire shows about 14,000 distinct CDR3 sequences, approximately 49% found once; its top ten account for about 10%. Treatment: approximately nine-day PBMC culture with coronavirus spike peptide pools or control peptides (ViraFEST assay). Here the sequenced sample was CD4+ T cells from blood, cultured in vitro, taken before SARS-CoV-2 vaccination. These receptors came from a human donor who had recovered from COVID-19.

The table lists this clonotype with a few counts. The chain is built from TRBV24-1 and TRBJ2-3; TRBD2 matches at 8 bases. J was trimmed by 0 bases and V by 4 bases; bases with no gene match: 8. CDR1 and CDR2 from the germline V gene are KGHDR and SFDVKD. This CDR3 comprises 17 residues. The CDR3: CATSDPSREASTDTQYF. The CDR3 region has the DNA TGTGCCACCAGTGACCCTTCGCGGGAGGCCAGCACAGATACGCAGTATTTT.

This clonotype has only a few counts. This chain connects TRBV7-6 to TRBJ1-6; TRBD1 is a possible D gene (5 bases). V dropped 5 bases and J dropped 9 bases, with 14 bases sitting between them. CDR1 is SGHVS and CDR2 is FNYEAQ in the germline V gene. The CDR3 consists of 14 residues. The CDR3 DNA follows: TGTGCCAGCAGCCTATTTGGGACGGCTTCACCCCTCCACTTT. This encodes CASSLFGTASPLHF.

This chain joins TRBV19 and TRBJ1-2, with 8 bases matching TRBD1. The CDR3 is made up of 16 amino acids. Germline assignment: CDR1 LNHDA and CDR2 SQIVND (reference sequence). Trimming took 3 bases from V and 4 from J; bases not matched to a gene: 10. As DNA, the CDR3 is TGTGCCAGTAGTATTGAACCCGCAGGGGGCGCCTATGGCTACACCTTC. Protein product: CASSIEPAGGAYGYTF.

CDR3: CASSPSGQGLETQYF. For the CDR3, the DNA is TGTGCCAGCAGCCCGAGCGGACAGGGATTGGAGACCCAGTACTTC. V and J are TRBV12-3 or TRBV12-4 and TRBJ2-5; 8 bases match TRBD1. The CDR3 has 15 residues. V gave up 6 bases and J gave up 5 bases; unmatched junction bases: 11.

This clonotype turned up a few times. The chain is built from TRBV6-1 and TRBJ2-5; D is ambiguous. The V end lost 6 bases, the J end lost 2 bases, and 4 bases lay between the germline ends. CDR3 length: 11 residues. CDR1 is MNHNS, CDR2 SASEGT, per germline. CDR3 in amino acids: CASRRQETQYF. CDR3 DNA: TGTGCCAGCAGAAGACAAGAGACCCAGTACTTC.

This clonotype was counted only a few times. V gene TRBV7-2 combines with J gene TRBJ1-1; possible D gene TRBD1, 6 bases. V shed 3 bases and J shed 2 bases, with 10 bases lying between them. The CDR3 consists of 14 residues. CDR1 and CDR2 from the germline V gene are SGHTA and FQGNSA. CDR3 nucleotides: TGTGCCAGCAGCTTCTTACAGGGAAACACTGAAGCTTTCTTT. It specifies CASSFLQGNTEAFF.